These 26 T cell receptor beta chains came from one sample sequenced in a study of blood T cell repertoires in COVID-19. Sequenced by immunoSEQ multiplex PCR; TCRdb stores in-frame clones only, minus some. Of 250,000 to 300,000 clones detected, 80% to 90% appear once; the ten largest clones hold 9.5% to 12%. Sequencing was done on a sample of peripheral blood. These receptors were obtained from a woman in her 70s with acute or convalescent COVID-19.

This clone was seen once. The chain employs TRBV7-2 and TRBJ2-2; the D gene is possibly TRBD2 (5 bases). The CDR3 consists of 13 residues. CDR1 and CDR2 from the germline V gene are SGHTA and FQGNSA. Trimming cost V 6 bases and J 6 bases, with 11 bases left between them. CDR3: CASRSLASGELFF. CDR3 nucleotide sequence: TGTGCCAGCAGGAGCCTAGCATCCGGGGAGCTGTTTTTT.

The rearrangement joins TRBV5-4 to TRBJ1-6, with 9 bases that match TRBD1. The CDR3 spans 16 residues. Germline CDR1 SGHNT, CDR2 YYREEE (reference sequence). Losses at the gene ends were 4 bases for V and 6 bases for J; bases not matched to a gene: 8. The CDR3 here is CASSQGQGLFNSPLHF. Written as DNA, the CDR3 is TGTGCCAGCAGCCAGGGACAGGGTTTGTTTAATTCACCCCTCCACTTT.

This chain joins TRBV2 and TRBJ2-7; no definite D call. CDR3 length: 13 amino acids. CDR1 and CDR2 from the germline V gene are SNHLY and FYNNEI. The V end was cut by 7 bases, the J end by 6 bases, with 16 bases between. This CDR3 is CASTRMRYPEQYF. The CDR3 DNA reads TGTGCCAGCACCAGAATGAGGTATCCCGAGCAGTACTTC.

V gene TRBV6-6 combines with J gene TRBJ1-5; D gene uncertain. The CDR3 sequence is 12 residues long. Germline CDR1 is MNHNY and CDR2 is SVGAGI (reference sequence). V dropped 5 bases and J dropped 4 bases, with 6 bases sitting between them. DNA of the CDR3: TGTGCCAGCAGTCCCCATAATCAGCCCCAGCATTTT. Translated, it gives CASSPHNQPQHF.

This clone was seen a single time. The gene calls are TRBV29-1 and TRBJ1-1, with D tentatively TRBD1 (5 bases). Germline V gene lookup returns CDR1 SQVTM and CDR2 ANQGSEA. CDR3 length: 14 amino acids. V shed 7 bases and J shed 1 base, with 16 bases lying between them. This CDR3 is CSATIGGGNTEAFF. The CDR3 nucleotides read TGCAGCGCAACCATCGGGGGGGGGAACACTGAAGCTTTCTTT. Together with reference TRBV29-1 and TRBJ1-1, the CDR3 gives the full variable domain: SAVISQKPSRDICQRGTSLTIQCQVDSQVTMMFWYRQQPGQSLTLIATANQGSEATYESGFVIDKFPISRPNLTFSTLTVSNMSPEDSSIYLCSATIGGGNTEAFFGQGTRLTVV.

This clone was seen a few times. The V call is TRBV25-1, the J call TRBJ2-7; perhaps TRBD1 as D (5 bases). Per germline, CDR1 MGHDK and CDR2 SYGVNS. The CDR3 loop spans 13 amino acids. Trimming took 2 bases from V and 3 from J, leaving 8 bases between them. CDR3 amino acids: CASSEGANYEQYF. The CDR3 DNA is TGTGCCAGCAGTGAAGGGGCTAACTACGAGCAGTACTTC.

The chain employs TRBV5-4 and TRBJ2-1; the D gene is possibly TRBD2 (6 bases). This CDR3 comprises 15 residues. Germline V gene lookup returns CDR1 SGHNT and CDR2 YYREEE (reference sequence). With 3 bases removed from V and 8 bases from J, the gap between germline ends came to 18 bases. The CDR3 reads CASSSGDSKLHEQFF. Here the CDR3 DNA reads TGTGCCAGCAGCTCCGGGGACTCGAAGCTCCATGAGCAGTTCTTC.

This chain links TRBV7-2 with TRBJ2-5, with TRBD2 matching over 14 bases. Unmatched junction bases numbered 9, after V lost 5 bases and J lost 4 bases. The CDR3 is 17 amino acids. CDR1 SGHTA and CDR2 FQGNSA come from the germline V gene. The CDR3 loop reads CASSIRTSGGYRETQYF. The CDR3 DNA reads TGTGCCAGCAGCATTAGGACTAGCGGGGGGTATCGAGAGACCCAGTACTTC.

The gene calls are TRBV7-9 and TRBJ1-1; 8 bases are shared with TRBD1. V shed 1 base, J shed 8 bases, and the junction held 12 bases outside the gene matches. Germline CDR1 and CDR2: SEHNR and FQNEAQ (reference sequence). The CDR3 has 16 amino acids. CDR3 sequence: CASSLVVGTGPGEAFF. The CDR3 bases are TGTGCCAGCAGCTTAGTGGTGGGGACAGGACCCGGCGAAGCTTTCTTT.

The CDR3 here is CASSYRTSGGPTYEQYF. CDR3 sequence (DNA): TGCGCCAGCAGCTACCGGACTAGCGGGGGGCCGACCTACGAGCAGTACTTC. This chain uses TRBV5-1 with TRBJ2-7, with 14 nucleotides matching TRBD2. This CDR3 spans 17 amino acids. Germline V lookup: CDR1 SGHRS, CDR2 YFSETQ. Trimming removed 3 bases from V and 2 bases from J; junction bases left unmatched: 7.

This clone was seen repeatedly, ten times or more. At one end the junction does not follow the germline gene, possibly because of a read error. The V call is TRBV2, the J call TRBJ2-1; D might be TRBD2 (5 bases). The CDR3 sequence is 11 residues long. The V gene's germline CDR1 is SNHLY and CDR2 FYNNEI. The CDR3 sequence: CASRGSGGRIF. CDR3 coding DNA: TGTGCCAGCAGGGGATCGGGCGGGCGCATCTTC.

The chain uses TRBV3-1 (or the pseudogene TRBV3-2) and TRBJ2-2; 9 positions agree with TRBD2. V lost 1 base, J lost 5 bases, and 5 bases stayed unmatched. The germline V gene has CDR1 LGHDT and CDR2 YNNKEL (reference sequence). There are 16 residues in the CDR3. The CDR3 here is CASSQGLGLATGELFF. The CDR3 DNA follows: TGTGCCAGCAGCCAAGGACTCGGACTAGCGACCGGGGAGCTGTTTTTT.

The CDR3 sequence is CASSLQGNYGYTF. CDR3 nucleotides: TGTGCCAGCAGCCTACAGGGGAACTATGGCTACACCTTC. The gene calls are TRBV2 and TRBJ1-2, with TRBD1 matching 7 bases. CDR3 size: 13 residues. Germline CDR1 SNHLY, CDR2 FYNNEI. V shed 6 bases and J 2 bases; nucleotides not matched to a gene: 3.

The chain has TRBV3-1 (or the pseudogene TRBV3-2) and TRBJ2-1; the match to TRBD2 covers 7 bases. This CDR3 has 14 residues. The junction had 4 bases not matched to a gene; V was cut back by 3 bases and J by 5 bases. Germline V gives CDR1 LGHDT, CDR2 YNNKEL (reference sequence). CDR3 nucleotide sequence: TGTGCCAGCAGCCAGCGGGGGAGAGACAATGAGCAGTTCTTC. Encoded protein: CASSQRGRDNEQFF.

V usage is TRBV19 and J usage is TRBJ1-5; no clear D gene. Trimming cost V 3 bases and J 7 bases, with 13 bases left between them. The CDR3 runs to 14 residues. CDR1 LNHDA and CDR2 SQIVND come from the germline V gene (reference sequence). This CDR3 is CASSIASSSQPQHF. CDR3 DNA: TGTGCCAGTAGTATCGCGTCATCTTCCCAGCCCCAGCATTTT.

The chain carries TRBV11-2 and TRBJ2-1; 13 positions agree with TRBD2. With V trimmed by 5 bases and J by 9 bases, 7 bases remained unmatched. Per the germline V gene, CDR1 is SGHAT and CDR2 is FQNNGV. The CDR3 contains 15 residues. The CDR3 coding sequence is TGTGCCAGCAGCCTGGGGACTAGCGGGGTTGGTGAGCAGTTCTTC. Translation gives CASSLGTSGVGEQFF. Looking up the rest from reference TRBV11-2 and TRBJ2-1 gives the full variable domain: EAGVAQSPRYKIIEKRQSVAFWCNPISGHATLYWYQQILGQGPKLLIQFQNNGVVDDSQLPKDRFSAERLKGVDSTLKIQPAKLEDSAVYLCASSLGTSGVGEQFFGPGTRLTVL.

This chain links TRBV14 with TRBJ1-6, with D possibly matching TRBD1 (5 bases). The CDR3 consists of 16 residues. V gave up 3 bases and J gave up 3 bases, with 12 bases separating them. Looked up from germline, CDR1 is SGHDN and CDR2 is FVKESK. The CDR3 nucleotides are TGTGCCAGCAGCCATAGCGGGGACTTCTATAATTCACCCCTCCACTTT. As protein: CASSHSGDFYNSPLHF.

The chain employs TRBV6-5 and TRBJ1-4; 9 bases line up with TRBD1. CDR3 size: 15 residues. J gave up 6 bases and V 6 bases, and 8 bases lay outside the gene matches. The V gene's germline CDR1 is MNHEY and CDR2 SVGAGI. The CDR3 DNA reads TGTGCCAGCAGCGGACAGGGGCCCCAGTATGAAAAACTGTTTTTT. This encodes CASSGQGPQYEKLFF.

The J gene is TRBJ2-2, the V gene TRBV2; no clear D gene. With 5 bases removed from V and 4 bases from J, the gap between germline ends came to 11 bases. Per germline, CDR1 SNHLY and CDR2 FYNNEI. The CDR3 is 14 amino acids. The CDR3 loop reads CASSITAFTGELFF. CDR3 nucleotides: TGTGCCAGCAGTATTACAGCCTTCACCGGGGAGCTGTTTTTT.

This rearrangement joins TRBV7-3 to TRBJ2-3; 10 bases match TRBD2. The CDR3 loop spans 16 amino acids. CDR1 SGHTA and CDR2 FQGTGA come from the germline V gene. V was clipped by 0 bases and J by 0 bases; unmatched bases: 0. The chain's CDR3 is CASSLTAGGSTDTQYF. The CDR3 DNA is TGTGCCAGCAGCTTAACAGCGGGGGGGAGCACAGATACGCAGTATTTT.

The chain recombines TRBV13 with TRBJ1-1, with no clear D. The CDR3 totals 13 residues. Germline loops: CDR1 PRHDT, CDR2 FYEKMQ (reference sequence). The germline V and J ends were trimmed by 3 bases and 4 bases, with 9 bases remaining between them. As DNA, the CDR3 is TGTGCCAGCAGCTTTGACCCGGGCACTGAAGCTTTCTTT. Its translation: CASSFDPGTEAFF.

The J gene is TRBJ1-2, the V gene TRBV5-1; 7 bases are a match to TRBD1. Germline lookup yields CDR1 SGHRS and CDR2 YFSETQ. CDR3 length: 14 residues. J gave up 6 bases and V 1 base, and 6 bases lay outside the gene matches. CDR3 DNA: TGCGCCAGCAGCTTGTCGCAGGGGGTAAATGGCTACACCTTC. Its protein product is CASSLSQGVNGYTF. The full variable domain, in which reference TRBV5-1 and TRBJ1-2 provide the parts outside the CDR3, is KAGVTQTPRYLIKTRGQQVTLSCSPISGHRSVSWYQQTPGQGLQFLFEYFSETQRNKGNFPGRFSGRQFSNSRSEMNVSTLELGDSALYLCASSLSQGVNGYTFGSGTRLTVV.

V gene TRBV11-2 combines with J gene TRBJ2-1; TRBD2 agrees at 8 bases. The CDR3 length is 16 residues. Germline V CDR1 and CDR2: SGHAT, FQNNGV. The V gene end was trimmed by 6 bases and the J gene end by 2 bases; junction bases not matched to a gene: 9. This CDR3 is CASRTIGGAAYNEQFF. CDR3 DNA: TGTGCCAGCAGAACAATCGGGGGGGCCGCCTACAATGAGCAGTTCTTC.

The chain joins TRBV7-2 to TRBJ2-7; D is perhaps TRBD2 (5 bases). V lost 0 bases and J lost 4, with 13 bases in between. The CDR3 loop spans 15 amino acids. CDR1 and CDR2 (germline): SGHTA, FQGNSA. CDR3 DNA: TGTGCCAGCAGCTTAGCGAAGCGGAAACAATACGAGCAGTACTTC. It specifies CASSLAKRKQYEQYF.

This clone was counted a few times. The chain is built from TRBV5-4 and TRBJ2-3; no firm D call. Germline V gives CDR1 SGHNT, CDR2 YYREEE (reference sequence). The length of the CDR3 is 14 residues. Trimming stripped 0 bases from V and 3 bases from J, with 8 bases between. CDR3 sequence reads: CASSLGHETDTQYF. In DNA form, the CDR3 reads TGTGCCAGCAGCTTGGGCCACGAGACAGATACGCAGTATTTT.

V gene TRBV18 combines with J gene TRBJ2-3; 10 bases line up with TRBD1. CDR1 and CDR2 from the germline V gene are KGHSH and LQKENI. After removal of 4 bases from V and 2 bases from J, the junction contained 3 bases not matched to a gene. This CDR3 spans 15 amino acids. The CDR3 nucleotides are TGTGCCAGCTCACGCGGACAGGGGGTCACAGATACGCAGTATTTT. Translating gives CASSRGQGVTDTQYF.